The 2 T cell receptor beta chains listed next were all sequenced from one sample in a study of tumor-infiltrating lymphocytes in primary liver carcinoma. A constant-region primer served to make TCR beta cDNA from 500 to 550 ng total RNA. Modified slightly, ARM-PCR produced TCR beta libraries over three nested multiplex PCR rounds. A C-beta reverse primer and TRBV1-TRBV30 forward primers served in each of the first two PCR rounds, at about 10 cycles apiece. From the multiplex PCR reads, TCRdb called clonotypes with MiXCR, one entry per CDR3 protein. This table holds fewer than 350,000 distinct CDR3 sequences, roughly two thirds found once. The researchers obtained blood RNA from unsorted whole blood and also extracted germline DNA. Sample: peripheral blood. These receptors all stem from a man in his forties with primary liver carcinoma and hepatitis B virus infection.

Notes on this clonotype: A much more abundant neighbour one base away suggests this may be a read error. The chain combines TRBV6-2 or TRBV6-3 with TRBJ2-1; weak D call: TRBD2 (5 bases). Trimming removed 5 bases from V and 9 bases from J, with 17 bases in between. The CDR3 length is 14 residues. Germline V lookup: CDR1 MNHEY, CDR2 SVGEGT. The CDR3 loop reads CASSQVGASREQFF. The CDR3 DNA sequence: TGTGCCAGCAGTCAAGTGGGAGCCTCACGTGAGCAGTTCTTC.

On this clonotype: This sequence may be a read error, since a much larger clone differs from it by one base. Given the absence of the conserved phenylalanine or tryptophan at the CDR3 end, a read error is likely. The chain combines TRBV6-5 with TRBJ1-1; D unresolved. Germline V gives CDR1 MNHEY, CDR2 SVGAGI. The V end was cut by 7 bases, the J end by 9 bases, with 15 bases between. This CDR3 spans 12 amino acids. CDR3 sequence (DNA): TGTGCCAGCAATCCTCTGCGGGGAAAAGCTTTCTTA. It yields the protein CASNPLRGKAFL.